This TCR delta chain was recovered during a study of Vδ1+ human thymocytes. The study's findings and limits: Thymic TRG and TRD repertoires appeared highly polyclonal, with Gaussian CDR3 length distributions. Donors shared many TRG clonotypes but few TRD clonotypes. Despite high sort purity, roughly 21% of thymic T cell receptor delta sequences were Vdelta2.

On this clone itself: The target antigen is unknown.

CDR1 and CDR2 from the germline V gene are TSWWSYY and QGS. CDR3 length: 18 residues. The V and J ends lost 0 bases and 0 bases respectively, with 17 bases between them. Thymocytes were sorted as CD3+ TCRVdelta1+ TCRVdelta2- after alphabeta T cell depletion. RNA was extracted from the cells and then reverse transcribed. Pooled V-gene forward primers with one constant-region reverse primer generated the CDR3 amplicons by multiplex PCR. TCRdb reran clone calling via CATT on the multiplex PCR reads. This table holds tens of thousands of delta-chain clones, more than 15% found once. The V gene is TRDV1, the J gene TRDJ1; tentatively, D is TRDD2 (5 bases). This clonotype originated in a boy under three years old who had congenital heart surgery. The specimen sequenced was Vdelta1+ gamma-delta thymocytes from the thymus. Subset specified: FACS-sorted CD3+ TCRalphabeta- TCRVdelta1+ TCRVdelta2- thymocytes. Here the CDR3 reads CALGELLLWWVHTDKLIF. The CDR3, as DNA: TGTGCTCTTGGGGAACTCCTACTTTGGTGGGTCCACACCGATAAACTCATCTTT.